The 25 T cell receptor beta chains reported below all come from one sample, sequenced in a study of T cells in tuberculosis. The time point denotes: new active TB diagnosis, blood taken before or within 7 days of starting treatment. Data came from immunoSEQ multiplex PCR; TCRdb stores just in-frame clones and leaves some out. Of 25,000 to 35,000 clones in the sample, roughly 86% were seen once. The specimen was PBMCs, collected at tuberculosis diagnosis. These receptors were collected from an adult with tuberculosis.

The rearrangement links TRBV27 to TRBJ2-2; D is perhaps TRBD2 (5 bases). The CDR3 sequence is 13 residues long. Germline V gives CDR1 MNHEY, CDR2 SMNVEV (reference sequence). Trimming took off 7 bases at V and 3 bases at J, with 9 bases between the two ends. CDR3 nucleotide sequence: TGTGCCAGCAAACCGGGGTACACCGGGGAGCTGTTTTTT. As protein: CASKPGYTGELFF.

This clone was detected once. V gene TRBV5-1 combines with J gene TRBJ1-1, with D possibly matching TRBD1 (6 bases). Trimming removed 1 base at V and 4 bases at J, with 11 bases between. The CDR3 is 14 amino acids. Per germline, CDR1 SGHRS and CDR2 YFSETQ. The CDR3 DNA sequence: TGCGCCAGCAGCTTGCGGGGAGGGGGCACTGAAGCTTTCTTT. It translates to CASSLRGGGTEAFF.

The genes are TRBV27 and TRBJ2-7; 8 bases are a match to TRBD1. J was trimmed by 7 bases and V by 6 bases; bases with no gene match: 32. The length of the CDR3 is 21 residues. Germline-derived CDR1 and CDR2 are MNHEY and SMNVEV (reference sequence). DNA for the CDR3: TGTGCCAGCAGAGAGAAGTTTGGAGGTGGAATAACAAGACAGGGGCGGAGGGAGCAGTACTTC. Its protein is CASREKFGGGITRQGRREQYF.

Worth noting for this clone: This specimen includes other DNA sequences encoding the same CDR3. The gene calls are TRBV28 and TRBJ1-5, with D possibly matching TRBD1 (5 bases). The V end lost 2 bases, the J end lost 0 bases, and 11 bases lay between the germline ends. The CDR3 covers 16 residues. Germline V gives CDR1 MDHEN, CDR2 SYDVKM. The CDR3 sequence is CASSLAGRGSNQPQHF. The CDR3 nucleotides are TGTGCCAGCAGTTTAGCGGGGAGGGGTAGCAATCAGCCCCAGCATTTT.

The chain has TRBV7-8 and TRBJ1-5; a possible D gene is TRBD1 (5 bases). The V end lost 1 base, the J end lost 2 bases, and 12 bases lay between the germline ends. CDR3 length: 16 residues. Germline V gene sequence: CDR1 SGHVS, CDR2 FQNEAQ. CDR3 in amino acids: CASSLEGWRGNQPQHF. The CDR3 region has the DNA TGTGCCAGCAGCTTAGAGGGGTGGCGAGGCAATCAGCCCCAGCATTTT.

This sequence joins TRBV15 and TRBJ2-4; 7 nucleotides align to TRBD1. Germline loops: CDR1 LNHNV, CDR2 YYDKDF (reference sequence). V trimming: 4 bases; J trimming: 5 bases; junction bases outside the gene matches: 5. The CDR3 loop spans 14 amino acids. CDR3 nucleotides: TGTGCCACCAGCACTCGGACAGGCGAAAACATTCAGTACTTC. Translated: CATSTRTGENIQYF.

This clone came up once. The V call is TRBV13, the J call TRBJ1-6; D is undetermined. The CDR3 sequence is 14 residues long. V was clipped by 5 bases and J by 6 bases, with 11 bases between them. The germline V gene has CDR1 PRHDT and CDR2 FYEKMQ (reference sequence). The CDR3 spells CASSTREVNSPLHF. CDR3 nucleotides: TGTGCCAGCAGCACCCGGGAGGTTAATTCACCCCTCCACTTT.

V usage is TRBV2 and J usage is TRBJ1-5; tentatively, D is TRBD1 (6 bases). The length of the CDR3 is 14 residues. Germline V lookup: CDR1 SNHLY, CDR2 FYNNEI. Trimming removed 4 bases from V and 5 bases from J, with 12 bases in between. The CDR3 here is CASSVGGAYQPQHF. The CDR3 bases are TGTGCCAGCAGTGTAGGGGGGGCCTATCAGCCCCAGCATTTT.

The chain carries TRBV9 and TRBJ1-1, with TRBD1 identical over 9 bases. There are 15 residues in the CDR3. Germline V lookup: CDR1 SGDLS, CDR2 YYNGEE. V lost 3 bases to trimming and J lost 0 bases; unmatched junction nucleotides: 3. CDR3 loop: CASSAGTGLNTEAFF. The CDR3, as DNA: TGTGCCAGCAGCGCCGGGACAGGGTTGAACACTGAAGCTTTCTTT.

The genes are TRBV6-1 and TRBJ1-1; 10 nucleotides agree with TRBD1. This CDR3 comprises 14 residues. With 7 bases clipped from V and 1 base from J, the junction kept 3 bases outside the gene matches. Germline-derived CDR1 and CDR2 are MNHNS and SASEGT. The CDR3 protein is CASIRDRGNTEAFF. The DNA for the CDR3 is TGTGCCAGCATCCGGGACAGGGGGAACACTGAAGCTTTCTTT.

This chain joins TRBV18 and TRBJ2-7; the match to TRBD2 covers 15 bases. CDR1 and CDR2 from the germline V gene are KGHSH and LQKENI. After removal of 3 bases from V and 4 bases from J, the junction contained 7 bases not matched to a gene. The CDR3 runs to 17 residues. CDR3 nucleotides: TGTGCCAGCTCACCCTATGGGACTAGCGGGGGGTTGTACGAGCAGTACTTC. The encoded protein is CASSPYGTSGGLYEQYF. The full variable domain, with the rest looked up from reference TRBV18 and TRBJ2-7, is NAGVMQNPRHLVRRRGQEARLRCSPMKGHSHVYWYRQLPEEGLKFMVYLQKENIIDESGMPKERFSAEFPKEGPSILRIQQVVRGDSAAYFCASSPYGTSGGLYEQYFGPGTRLTVT.

CDR3 amino acids: CASSLSGTTNQPQHF. The CDR3 DNA is TGTGCCAGCAGTTTATCCGGGACAACCAATCAGCCCCAGCATTTT. J is TRBJ1-5 and V is TRBV6-6, with a weak D call TRBD1 (6 bases). The germline gives CDR1 MNHNY, CDR2 SVGAGI (reference sequence). Trimming cost V 4 bases and J 3 bases, with 13 bases left between them. The CDR3 totals 15 residues.

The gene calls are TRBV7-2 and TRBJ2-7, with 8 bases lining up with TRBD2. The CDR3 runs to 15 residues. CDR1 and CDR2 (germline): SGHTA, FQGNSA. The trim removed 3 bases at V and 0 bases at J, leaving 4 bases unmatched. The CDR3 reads CASSFTGTSSYEQYF. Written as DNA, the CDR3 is TGTGCCAGCAGCTTTACCGGGACTAGCTCCTACGAGCAGTACTTC.

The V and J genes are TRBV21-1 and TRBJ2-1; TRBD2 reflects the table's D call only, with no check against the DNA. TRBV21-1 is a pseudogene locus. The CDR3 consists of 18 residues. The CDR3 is CASSKASGGESSYNEQFF. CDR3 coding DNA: TGTGCCAGCAGCAAAGCTAGCGGGGGAGAGAGCTCCTACAATGAGCAGTTCTTC.

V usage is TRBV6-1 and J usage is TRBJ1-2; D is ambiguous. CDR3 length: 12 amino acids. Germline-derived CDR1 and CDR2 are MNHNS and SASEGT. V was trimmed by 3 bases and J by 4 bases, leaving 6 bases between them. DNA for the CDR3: TGTGCCAGCAGTGAGGAGGTCTATGGCTACACCTTC. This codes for CASSEEVYGYTF.

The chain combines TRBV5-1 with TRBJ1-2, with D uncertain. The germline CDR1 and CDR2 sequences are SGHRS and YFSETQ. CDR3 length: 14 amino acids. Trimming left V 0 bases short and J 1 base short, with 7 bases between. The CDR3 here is CASSLDSNNYGYTF. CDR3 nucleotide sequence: TGCGCCAGCAGCTTGGACAGTAATAACTATGGCTACACCTTC.

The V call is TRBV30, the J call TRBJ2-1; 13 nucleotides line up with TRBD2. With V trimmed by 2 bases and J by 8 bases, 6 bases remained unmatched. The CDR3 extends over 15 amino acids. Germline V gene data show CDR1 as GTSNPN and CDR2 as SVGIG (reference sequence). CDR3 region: CAWSRTSGRVDEQFF. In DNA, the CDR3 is TGTGCCTGGAGTAGGACTAGCGGGAGAGTCGATGAGCAGTTCTTC.

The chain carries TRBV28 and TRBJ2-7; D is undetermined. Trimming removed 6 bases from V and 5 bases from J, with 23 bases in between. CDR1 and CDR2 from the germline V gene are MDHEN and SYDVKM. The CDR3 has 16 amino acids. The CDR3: CASRSHAGSEVHEQYF. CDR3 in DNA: TGTGCCAGCAGGTCTCACGCCGGGTCAGAGGTACACGAGCAGTACTTC.

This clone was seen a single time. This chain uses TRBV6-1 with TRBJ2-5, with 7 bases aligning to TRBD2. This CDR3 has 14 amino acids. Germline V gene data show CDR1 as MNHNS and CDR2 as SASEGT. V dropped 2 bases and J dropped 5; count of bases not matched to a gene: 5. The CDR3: CASSEKNGRETQYF. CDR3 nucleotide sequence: TGTGCCAGCAGTGAAAAAAACGGGAGGGAGACCCAGTACTTC.

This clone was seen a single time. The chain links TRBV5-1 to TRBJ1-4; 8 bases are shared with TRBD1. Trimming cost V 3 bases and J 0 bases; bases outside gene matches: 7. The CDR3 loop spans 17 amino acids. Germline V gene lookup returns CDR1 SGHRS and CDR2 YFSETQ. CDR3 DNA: TGCGCCAGCAGCTACGGACAGGGAAGAGCAACTAATGAAAAACTGTTTTTT. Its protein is CASSYGQGRATNEKLFF.

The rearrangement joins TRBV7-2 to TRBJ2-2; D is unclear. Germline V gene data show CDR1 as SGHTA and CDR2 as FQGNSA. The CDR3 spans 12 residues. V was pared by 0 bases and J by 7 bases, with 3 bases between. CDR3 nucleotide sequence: TGTGCCAGCAGCTTAGCTAACGGGGAGCTGTTTTTT. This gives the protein CASSLANGELFF.

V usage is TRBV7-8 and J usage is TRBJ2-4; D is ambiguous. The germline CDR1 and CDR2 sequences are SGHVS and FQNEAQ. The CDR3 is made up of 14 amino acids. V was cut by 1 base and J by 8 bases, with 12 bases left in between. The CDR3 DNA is TGTGCCAGCAGCTTAGGCTTCCACGAGGACATTCAGTACTTC. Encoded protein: CASSLGFHEDIQYF.

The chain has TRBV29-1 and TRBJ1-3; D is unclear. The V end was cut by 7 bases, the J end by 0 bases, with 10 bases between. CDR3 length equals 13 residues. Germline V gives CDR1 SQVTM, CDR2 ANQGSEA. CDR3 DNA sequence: TGCAGCGCCGCCCGGGACTCTGGAAACACCATATATTTT. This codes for CSAARDSGNTIYF.

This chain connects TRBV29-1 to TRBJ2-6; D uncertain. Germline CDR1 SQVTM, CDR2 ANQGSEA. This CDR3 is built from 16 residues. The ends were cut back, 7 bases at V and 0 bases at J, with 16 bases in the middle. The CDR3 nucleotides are TGCAGCGCTGCCACAGATTATGACTCTGGGGCCAACGTCCTGACTTTC. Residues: CSAATDYDSGANVLTF.

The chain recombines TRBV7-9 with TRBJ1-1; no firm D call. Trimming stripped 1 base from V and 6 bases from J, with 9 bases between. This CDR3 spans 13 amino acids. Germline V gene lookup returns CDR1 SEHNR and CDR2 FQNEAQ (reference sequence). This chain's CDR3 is CASSLDGVPEAFF. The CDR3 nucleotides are TGTGCCAGCAGCTTAGACGGGGTCCCTGAAGCTTTCTTT.